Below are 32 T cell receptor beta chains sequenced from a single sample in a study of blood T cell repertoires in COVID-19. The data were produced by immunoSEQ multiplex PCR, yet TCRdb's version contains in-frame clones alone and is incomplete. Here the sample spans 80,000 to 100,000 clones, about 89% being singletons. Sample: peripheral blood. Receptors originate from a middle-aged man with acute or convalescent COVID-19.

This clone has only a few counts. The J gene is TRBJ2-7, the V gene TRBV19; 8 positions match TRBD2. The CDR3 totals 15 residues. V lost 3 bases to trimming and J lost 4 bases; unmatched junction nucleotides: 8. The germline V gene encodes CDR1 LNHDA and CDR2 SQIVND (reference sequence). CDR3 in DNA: TGTGCCAGTAGTATCAACGCGGGAGGTTCATACGAGCAGTACTTC. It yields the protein CASSINAGGSYEQYF.

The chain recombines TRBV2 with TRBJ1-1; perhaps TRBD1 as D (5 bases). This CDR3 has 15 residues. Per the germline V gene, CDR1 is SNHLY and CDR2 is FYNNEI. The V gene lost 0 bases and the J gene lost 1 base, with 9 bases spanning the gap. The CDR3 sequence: CASSEAGAPNTEAFF. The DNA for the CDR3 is TGTGCCAGCAGTGAAGCAGGGGCGCCGAACACTGAAGCTTTCTTT.

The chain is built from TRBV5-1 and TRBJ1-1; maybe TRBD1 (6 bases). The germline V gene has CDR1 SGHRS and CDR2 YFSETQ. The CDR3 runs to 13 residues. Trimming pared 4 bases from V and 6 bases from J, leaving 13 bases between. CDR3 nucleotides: TGCGCCAGCAGCGAAGGACAGTTGCCTGAAGCTTTCTTT. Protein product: CASSEGQLPEAFF.

CDR3 residues: CASSVDRKYEQYF. CDR3 nucleotide sequence: TGTGCCAGCAGCGTGGACAGGAAATACGAGCAGTACTTC. The chain couples TRBV12-3 or TRBV12-4 to TRBJ2-7, with 7 bases that match TRBD1. The J segment lost 4 bases and the V segment lost 6 bases, leaving 6 bases of the junction unmatched. The CDR3 extends over 13 amino acids.

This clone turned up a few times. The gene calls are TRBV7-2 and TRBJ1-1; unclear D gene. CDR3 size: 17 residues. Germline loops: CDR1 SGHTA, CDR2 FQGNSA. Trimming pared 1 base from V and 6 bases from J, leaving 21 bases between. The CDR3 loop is CASSLVRNTVAGSEAFF. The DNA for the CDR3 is TGTGCCAGCAGCTTAGTACGTAACACGGTCGCGGGGTCTGAAGCTTTCTTT.

As DNA, the CDR3 is TGTGCCATCAGAGAGACGGGGGTAGCCTACGAGCAGTACTTC. Encoded protein: CAIRETGVAYEQYF. The chain recombines TRBV10-3 with TRBJ2-7; D possibly corresponds to TRBD2 (6 bases). This CDR3 has 14 amino acids. Germline CDR1 ENHRY, CDR2 SYGVKD. V was clipped by 6 bases and J by 2 bases, with 14 bases between them.

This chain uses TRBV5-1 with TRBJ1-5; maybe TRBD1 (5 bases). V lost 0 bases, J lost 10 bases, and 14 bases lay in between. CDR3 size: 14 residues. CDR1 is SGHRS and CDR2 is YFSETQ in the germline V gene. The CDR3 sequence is CASSLGTPKDPQHF. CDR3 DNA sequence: TGCGCCAGCAGCTTGGGGACACCGAAGGATCCCCAGCATTTT.

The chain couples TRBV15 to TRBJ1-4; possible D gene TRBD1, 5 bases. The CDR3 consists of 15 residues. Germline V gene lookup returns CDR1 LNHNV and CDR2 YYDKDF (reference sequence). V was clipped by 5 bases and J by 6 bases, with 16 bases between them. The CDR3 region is CATSSPGSADEKLFF. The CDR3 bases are TGTGCCACCAGCTCCCCAGGGTCCGCCGATGAAAAACTGTTTTTT.

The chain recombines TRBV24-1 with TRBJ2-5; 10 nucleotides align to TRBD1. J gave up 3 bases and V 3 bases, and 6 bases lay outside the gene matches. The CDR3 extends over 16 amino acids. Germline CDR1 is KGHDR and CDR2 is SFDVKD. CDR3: CATSDPDRGREETQYF. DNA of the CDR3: TGTGCCACCAGTGATCCCGACAGGGGGCGAGAAGAGACCCAGTACTTC.

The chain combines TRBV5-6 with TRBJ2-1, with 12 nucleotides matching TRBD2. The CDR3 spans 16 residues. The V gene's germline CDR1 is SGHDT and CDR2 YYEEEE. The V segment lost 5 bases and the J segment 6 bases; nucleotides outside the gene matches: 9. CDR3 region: CASRHSLAGGGNEQFF. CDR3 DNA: TGTGCCAGCAGGCACTCACTAGCGGGAGGTGGCAATGAGCAGTTCTTC.

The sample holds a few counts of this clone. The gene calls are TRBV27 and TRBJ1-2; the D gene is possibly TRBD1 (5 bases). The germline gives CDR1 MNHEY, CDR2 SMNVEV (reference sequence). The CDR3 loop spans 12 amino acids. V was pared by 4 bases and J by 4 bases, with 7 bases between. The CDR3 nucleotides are TGTGCCAGCAGTTGGGGCCTCTATGGCTACACCTTC. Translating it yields CASSWGLYGYTF.

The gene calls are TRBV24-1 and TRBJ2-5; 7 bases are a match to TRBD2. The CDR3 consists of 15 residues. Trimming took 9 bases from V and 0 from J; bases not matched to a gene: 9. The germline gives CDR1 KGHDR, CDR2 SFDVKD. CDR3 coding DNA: TGTGCCACCCATGGGACGGGAGGCCACCAAGAGACCCAGTACTTC. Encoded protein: CATHGTGGHQETQYF.

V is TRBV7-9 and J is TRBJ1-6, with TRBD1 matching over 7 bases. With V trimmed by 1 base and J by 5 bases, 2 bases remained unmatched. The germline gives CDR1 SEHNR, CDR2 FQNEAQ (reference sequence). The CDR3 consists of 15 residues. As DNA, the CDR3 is TGTGCCAGCAGCTTAGGGACAGGCCATAATTCACCCCTCCACTTT. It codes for CASSLGTGHNSPLHF.

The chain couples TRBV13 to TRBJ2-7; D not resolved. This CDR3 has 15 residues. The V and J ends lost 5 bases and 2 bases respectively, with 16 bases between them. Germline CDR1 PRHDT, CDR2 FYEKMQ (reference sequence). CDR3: CASSQYEGVPYEQYF. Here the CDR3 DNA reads TGTGCCAGCAGCCAGTATGAAGGAGTACCCTACGAGCAGTACTTC.

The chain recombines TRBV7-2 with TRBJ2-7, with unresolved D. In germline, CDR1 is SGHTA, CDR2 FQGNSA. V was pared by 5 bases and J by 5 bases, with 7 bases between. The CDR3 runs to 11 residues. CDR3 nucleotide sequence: TGTGCCAGCAGCCGATTAGACGAGCAGTACTTC. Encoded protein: CASSRLDEQYF.

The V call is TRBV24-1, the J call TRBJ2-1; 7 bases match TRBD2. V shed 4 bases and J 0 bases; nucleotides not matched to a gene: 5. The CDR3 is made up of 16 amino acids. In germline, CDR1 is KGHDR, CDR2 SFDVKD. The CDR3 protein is CATSDPAGASYNEQFF. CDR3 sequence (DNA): TGTGCCACCAGTGACCCCGCGGGAGCCTCCTACAATGAGCAGTTCTTC.

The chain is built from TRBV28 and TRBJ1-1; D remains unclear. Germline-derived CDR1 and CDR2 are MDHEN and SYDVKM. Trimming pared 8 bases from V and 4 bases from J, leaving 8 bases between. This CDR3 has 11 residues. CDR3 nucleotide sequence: TGTGCCAGCCCCCGGGGCACTGAAGCTTTCTTT. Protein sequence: CASPRGTEAFF.

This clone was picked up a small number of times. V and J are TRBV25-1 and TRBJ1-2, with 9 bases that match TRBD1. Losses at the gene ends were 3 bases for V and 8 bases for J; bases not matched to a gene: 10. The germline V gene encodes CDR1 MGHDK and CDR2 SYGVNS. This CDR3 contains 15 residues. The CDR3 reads CASSEGGTGWKGYTF. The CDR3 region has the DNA TGTGCCAGCAGTGAGGGCGGGACAGGGTGGAAGGGCTACACCTTC.

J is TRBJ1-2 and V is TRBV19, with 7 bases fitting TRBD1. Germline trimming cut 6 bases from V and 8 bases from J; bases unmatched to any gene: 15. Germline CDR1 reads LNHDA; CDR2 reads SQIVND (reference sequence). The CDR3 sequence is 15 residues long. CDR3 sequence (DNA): TGTGCCAGTAGCTTCGGACAGGTGGACCGTCGGGGCTACACCTTC. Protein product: CASSFGQVDRRGYTF.

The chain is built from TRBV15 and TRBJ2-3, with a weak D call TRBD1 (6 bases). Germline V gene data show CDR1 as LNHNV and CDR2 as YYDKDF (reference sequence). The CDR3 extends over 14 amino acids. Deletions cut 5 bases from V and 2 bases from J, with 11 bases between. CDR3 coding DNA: TGTGCCACCAGCTCAGGGGCCGTCACAGATACGCAGTATTTT. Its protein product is CATSSGAVTDTQYF. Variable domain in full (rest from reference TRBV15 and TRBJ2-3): DAMVIQNPRYQVTQFGKPVTLSCSQTLNHNVMYWYQQKSSQAPKLLFHYYDKDFNNEADTPDNFQSRRPNTSFCFLDIRSPGLGDTAMYLCATSSGAVTDTQYFGPGTRLTVL.

The DNA of the CDR3 is TGTGCCAGCAGGGATCTATCGCGGGCAGGGGGAAACTACGAGCAGTACTTC. As protein: CASRDLSRAGGNYEQYF. The chain has TRBV2 and TRBJ2-7, with 7 bases aligning to TRBD1. There are 17 residues in the CDR3. V trimming: 6 bases; J trimming: 3 bases; junction bases outside the gene matches: 17. Germline-derived CDR1 and CDR2 are SNHLY and FYNNEI.

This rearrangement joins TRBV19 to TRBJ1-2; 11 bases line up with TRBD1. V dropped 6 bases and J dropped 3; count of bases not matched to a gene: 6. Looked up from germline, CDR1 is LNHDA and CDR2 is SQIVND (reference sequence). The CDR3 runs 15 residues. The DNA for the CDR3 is TGTGCCAGTAGACCTCGGACAGGGGGCTACTATGGCTACACCTTC. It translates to CASRPRTGGYYGYTF.

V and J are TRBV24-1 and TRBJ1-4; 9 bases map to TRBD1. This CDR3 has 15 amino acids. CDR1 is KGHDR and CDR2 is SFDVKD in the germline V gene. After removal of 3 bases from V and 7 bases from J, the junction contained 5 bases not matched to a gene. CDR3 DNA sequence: TGTGCCACCAGTGATGGGGGACAGGGATCTGAAAAACTGTTTTTT. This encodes CATSDGGQGSEKLFF.

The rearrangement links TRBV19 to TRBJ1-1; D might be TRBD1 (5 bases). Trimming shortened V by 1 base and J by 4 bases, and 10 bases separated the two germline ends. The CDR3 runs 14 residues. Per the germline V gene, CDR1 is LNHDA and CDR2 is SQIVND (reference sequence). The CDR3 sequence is CASSIVGTSTEAFF. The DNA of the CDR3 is TGTGCCAGTAGTATAGTCGGGACTAGCACTGAAGCTTTCTTT.

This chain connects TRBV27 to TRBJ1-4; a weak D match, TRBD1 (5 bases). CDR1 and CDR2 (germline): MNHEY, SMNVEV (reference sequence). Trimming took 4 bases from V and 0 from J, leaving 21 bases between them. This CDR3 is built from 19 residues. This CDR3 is CASSSIFWPGGATNEKLFF. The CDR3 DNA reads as TGTGCCAGCAGTTCAATTTTCTGGCCCGGGGGTGCAACTAATGAAAAACTGTTTTTT.

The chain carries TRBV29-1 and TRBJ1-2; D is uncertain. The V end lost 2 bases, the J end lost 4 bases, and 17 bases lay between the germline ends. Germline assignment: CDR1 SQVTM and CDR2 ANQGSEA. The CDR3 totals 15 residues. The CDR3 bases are TGCAGCGTTGAACAATACAGCAGCACCTTCTATGGCTACACCTTC. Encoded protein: CSVEQYSSTFYGYTF.

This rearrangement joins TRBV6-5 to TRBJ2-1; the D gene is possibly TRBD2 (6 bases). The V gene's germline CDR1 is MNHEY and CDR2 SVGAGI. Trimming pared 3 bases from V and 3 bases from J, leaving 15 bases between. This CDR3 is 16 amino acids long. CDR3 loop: CASSYRDSGFYNEQFF. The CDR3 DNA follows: TGTGCCAGCAGTTATCGGGACTCGGGGTTCTACAATGAGCAGTTCTTC.

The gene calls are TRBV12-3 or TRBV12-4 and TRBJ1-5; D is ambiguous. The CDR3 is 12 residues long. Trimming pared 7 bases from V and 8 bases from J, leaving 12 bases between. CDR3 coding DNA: TGTGCCAGCACCCAACTCGGGGAGCCCCAGCATTTT. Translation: CASTQLGEPQHF.

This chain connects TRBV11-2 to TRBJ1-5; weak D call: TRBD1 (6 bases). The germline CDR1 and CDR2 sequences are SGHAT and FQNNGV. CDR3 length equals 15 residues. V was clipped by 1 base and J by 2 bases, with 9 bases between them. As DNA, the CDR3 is TGTGCCAGCAGCTTAGCGGCAGGGGGCAATCAGCCCCAGCATTTT. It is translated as CASSLAAGGNQPQHF.

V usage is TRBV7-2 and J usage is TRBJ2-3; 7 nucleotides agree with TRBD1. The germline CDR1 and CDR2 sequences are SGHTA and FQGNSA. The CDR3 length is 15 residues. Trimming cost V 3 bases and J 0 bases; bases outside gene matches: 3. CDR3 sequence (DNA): TGTGCCAGCAGCTTTGGACAGGCAAGCACAGATACGCAGTATTTT. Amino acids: CASSFGQASTDTQYF.

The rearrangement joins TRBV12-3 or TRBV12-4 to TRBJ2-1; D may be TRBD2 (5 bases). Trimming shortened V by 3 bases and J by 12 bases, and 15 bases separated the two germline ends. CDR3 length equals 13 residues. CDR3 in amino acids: CASSFPGREWQFF. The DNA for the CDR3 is TGTGCCAGCAGTTTCCCTGGAAGGGAGTGGCAGTTCTTC.

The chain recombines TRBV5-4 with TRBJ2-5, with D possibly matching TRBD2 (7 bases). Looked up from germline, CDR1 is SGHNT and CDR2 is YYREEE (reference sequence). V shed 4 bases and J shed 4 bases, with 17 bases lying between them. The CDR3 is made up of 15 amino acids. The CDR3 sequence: CASSRGGRSAETQYF. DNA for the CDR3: TGTGCCAGCAGCAGGGGGGGTAGATCTGCAGAGACCCAGTACTTC.